The 31 T cell receptor beta chains given below trace back to one sample, sequenced in a study of OX40 agonist ivuxolimab in advanced cancers. Generated by immunoSEQ multiplex PCR, the TCRdb table keeps only in-frame clones and is missing some. The data show under 80,000 clones, about 88% seen once. Sequencing was performed on CD4+ or CD8+ T cells sorted from blood, taken in a trial of the OX40 agonist ivuxolimab. The receptors originated from an adult with an advanced solid tumor such as melanoma, head and neck, liver or kidney cancer.

The count of this clone is one. The gene calls are TRBV7-9 and TRBJ2-2; D unclear. V was pared by 4 bases and J by 1 base, with 13 bases between. Per germline, CDR1 SEHNR and CDR2 FQNEAQ (reference sequence). The CDR3 contains 16 residues. For the CDR3, the DNA is TGTGCCAGCAGCTACCTTAGCCGGGTGAACACCGGGGAGCTGTTTTTT. Its protein product is CASSYLSRVNTGELFF.

This clone was recorded a few times. This sequence joins TRBV5-1 and TRBJ2-7; 13 nucleotides match TRBD2. Germline-derived CDR1 and CDR2 are SGHRS and YFSETQ. The CDR3 has 13 residues. J was trimmed by 5 bases and V by 8 bases; bases with no gene match: 4. CDR3 sequence (DNA): TGCGCCAGTGGACTAGCGGGAGTGAACGAGCAGTACTTC. Translation: CASGLAGVNEQYF.

The chain joins TRBV27 to TRBJ2-3; weak D call: TRBD2 (6 bases). Trimming cost V 5 bases and J 2 bases, with 14 bases left between them. This CDR3 has 15 amino acids. Germline CDR1 MNHEY, CDR2 SMNVEV (reference sequence). CDR3 bases: TGTGCCAGCAGTCCCCGACGGGGGTCCACAGATACGCAGTATTTT. Translating it yields CASSPRRGSTDTQYF.

This clone was seen once. The chain employs TRBV27 and TRBJ2-3; possible D gene TRBD1, 5 bases. The CDR3 has 14 amino acids. V lost 6 bases and J 0 bases, leaving 10 bases between the germline ends. Germline CDR1 and CDR2: MNHEY and SMNVEV (reference sequence). For the CDR3, the DNA is TGTGCCAGCAGACCGACAGCGAGCACAGATACGCAGTATTTT. Protein sequence: CASRPTASTDTQYF.

The J gene is TRBJ2-3, the V gene TRBV2; D possibly uses TRBD1 or TRBD2 (5 bases each). The CDR3 is made up of 16 amino acids. V dropped 3 bases and J dropped 6 bases, with 19 bases sitting between them. CDR1 is SNHLY and CDR2 is FYNNEI in the germline V gene. In DNA, the CDR3 is TGTGCCAGCAGTGAGGGACGGCAAAGGAGGTATGATACGCAGTATTTT. The encoded protein is CASSEGRQRRYDTQYF.

V and J are TRBV5-4 and TRBJ1-2; D unclear. Germline-derived CDR1 and CDR2 are SGHNT and YYREEE (reference sequence). The CDR3 sequence is 16 residues long. The ends were cut back, 3 bases at V and 2 bases at J, with 17 bases in the middle. The CDR3, as DNA: TGTGCCAGCAGCTGGGAGGTCCGGACGGTAAACTATGGCTACACCTTC. Translating gives CASSWEVRTVNYGYTF.

This clone was observed a few times. The chain links TRBV27 to TRBJ1-2; 12 bases align to TRBD1. The V and J ends lost 4 bases and 6 bases, in that order; junction bases with no gene match: 6. The CDR3 consists of 15 residues. Germline CDR1 MNHEY, CDR2 SMNVEV (reference sequence). CDR3 bases: TGTGCCAGCAGTTCCCGGGACAGGGGGCATGATGGCTACACCTTC. As protein: CASSSRDRGHDGYTF.

The J gene is TRBJ2-2, the V gene TRBV19; 7 positions agree with TRBD2. V was clipped by 7 bases and J by 3 bases; unmatched bases: 5. There are 14 residues in the CDR3. Germline V gives CDR1 LNHDA, CDR2 SQIVND (reference sequence). The CDR3 reads CASTQRGYTGELFF. DNA of the CDR3: TGTGCCAGTACTCAGCGGGGTTACACCGGGGAGCTGTTTTTT.

V gene TRBV4-3 combines with J gene TRBJ2-3, with D tentatively TRBD2 (5 bases). Germline V gives CDR1 LGHNA, CDR2 YSLEER. V was trimmed by 0 bases and J by 4 bases, leaving 14 bases between them. The CDR3 spans 16 residues. This CDR3 is CASSQDWSSIPDTQYF. CDR3 nucleotides: TGCGCCAGCAGCCAAGATTGGTCTAGCATCCCAGATACGCAGTATTTT.

The rearrangement joins TRBV7-9 to TRBJ2-7; 7 positions agree with TRBD2. The CDR3 consists of 16 residues. The germline V gene has CDR1 SEHNR and CDR2 FQNEAQ (reference sequence). J was trimmed by 7 bases and V by 11 bases; bases with no gene match: 23. CDR3 in DNA: TGTGCCCTCGAAAACCCGATCGGGCGGGAGCTTGGAGAGCAGTACTTC. Protein product: CALENPIGRELGEQYF.

The chain employs TRBV27 and TRBJ2-1; 8 bases line up with TRBD1. Unmatched junction bases numbered 7, after V lost 6 bases and J lost 9 bases. The CDR3 runs 13 residues. The germline CDR1 and CDR2 sequences are MNHEY and SMNVEV (reference sequence). The CDR3, as DNA: TGTGCCAGCAGCCCCTGGACAGGGATTGAGCAGTTCTTC. Protein sequence: CASSPWTGIEQFF.

The gene calls are TRBV28 and TRBJ1-4; 10 bases are shared with TRBD1. The V gene's germline CDR1 is MDHEN and CDR2 SYDVKM. V lost 5 bases to trimming and J lost 8 bases; unmatched junction nucleotides: 11. The CDR3 totals 16 residues. The CDR3 spells CASSGRDRGYQEKLFF. CDR3 nucleotide sequence: TGTGCCAGCAGTGGCCGGGACAGGGGTTATCAGGAAAAACTGTTTTTT.

The chain recombines TRBV4-1 with TRBJ2-7; TRBD2 matches 7 bases. The J segment lost 6 bases and the V segment lost 6 bases, leaving 8 bases of the junction unmatched. Germline V gene lookup returns CDR1 MGHRA and CDR2 YSYEKL. The CDR3 is 13 amino acids. In nucleotides, the CDR3 is TGCGCCAGCAGGGCGGGAGTGTTTGGCGAGCAGTACTTC. Translation gives CASRAGVFGEQYF.

The CDR3 coding sequence is TGTGCCAGCAGCCCACCAGGGTCCCTCACAGATACGCAGTATTTT. Translation gives CASSPPGSLTDTQYF. The chain is built from TRBV7-9 and TRBJ2-3, with a tentative D call TRBD1 (5 bases). Germline-derived CDR1 and CDR2 are SEHNR and FQNEAQ (reference sequence). The CDR3 spans 15 residues. Trimming took off 5 bases at V and 2 bases at J, with 14 bases between the two ends.

The chain carries TRBV4-3 and TRBJ2-3, with D hard to call. The CDR3 consists of 14 residues. Germline CDR1 and CDR2: LGHNA and YSLEER. Trimming removed 2 bases from V and 4 bases from J, with 10 bases in between. Written as DNA, the CDR3 is TGCGCCAGCAGCCAATCTGGGTACGCAGATACGCAGTATTTT. The encoded protein is CASSQSGYADTQYF.

This clone appeared once. The genes are TRBV15 and TRBJ2-2, with D perhaps being TRBD1 or TRBD2 (5 bases each). The CDR3 has 17 residues. The V gene lost 1 base and the J gene lost 2 bases, with 14 bases spanning the gap. The germline V gene has CDR1 LNHNV and CDR2 YYDKDF (reference sequence). The CDR3 spells CATSRAGLANNTGELFF. CDR3 bases: TGTGCCACCAGCAGAGCAGGGCTAGCAAACAACACCGGGGAGCTGTTTTTT. Combining the CDR3 with reference TRBV15 and TRBJ2-2 gives the whole variable domain DAMVIQNPRYQVTQFGKPVTLSCSQTLNHNVMYWYQQKSSQAPKLLFHYYDKDFNNEADTPDNFQSRRPNTSFCFLDIRSPGLGDTAMYLCATSRAGLANNTGELFFGEGSRLTVL.

The chain employs TRBV7-2 and TRBJ2-1; TRBD1 matches 8 bases. V dropped 5 bases and J dropped 4; count of bases not matched to a gene: 4. This CDR3 region has 14 residues. Germline V lookup: CDR1 SGHTA, CDR2 FQGNSA. The CDR3 nucleotides are TGTGCCAGCAGCCTGGGACAGGTATACAATGAGCAGTTCTTC. Translated, it gives CASSLGQVYNEQFF.

Of note for this clone: The junction and the germline gene differ at one end; a read error may be behind it. V is TRBV11-3 and J is TRBJ2-2; D is possibly TRBD1 (5 bases). The length of the CDR3 is 14 residues. The germline gives CDR1 SGHNT, CDR2 YENEEA. The DNA for the CDR3 is TGTGCCAGCAGTTTAGTACCAGGGACCGGGGAGCTGTTTTTT. This translates into CASSLVPGTGELFF.

This clone was observed once. V gene TRBV13 combines with J gene TRBJ1-1; 7 positions agree with TRBD1. The V segment lost 6 bases and the J segment 3 bases; nucleotides outside the gene matches: 4. The germline CDR1 and CDR2 sequences are PRHDT and FYEKMQ (reference sequence). The CDR3 loop spans 13 amino acids. CDR3 protein: CASRGGVDTEAFF. For the CDR3, the DNA is TGTGCCAGCAGAGGGGGCGTTGACACTGAAGCTTTCTTT.

The chain links TRBV19 to TRBJ1-1; TRBD1 aligns across 8 bases. J gave up 4 bases and V 5 bases, and 6 bases lay outside the gene matches. CDR3 length: 14 residues. Per germline, CDR1 LNHDA and CDR2 SQIVND (reference sequence). The CDR3 spells CASSPGTGGTEAFF. The CDR3 nucleotides read TGTGCCAGTAGTCCAGGGACAGGCGGCACTGAAGCTTTCTTT. The whole variable domain, remainder taken from reference TRBV19 and TRBJ1-1, is DGGITQSPKYLFRKEGQNVTLSCEQNLNHDAMYWYRQDPGQGLRLIYYSQIVNDFQKGDIAEGYSVSREKKESFPLTVTSAQKNPTAFYLCASSPGTGGTEAFFGQGTRLTVV.

The chain recombines TRBV15 with TRBJ2-1, with 11 bases fitting TRBD2. The CDR3 loop spans 14 amino acids. Trimming removed 5 bases from V and 7 bases from J; junction bases left unmatched: 4. Germline V CDR1 and CDR2: LNHNV, YYDKDF (reference sequence). The DNA of the CDR3 is TGTGCCACCAGCGTAGCGGGAGGGGGAAATGAGCAGTTCTTC. It specifies CATSVAGGGNEQFF.

This clone was counted once. V and J are TRBV4-3 and TRBJ2-1; D is unresolved. CDR1 and CDR2 (germline): LGHNA, YSLEER. There are 16 residues in the CDR3. Trimming shortened V by 0 bases and J by 0 bases, and 9 bases separated the two germline ends. For the CDR3, the DNA is TGCGCCAGCAGCCAAGAGGCCGGAAGCTCCTACAATGAGCAGTTCTTC. Encoded protein: CASSQEAGSSYNEQFF.

The CDR3 region is CASSLLASGRYEQYF. CDR3 in DNA: TGTGCCAGCAGTTTACTGGCTAGCGGGAGGTACGAGCAGTACTTC. The chain uses TRBV27 and TRBJ2-7; 11 bases agree with TRBD2. The CDR3 is made up of 15 amino acids. Germline values: CDR1 MNHEY, CDR2 SMNVEV (reference sequence). After removal of 2 bases from V and 4 bases from J, the junction contained 4 bases not matched to a gene.

This chain uses TRBV6-4 with TRBJ2-3; D remains ambiguous. Per germline, CDR1 MRHNA and CDR2 SNTAGT. The CDR3 loop spans 13 amino acids. The V end was cut by 6 bases, the J end by 2 bases, with 9 bases between. The CDR3, as DNA: TGTGCCAGCAGCGTGGGCCCCACAGATACGCAGTATTTT. Translation: CASSVGPTDTQYF.

This clone is categorized as medium-sized (0.01 to 0.1%). The chain links TRBV27 to TRBJ1-5, with D possibly being TRBD1 (5 bases). Trimming cost V 3 bases and J 4 bases, with 10 bases left between them. CDR1 MNHEY and CDR2 SMNVEV come from the germline V gene (reference sequence). The CDR3 covers 14 residues. CDR3 sequence: CASSFGGLNQPQHF. CDR3 bases: TGTGCCAGCAGTTTTGGGGGTCTGAATCAGCCCCAGCATTTT.

This rearrangement joins TRBV18 to TRBJ2-7, with D hard to call. The germline V gene encodes CDR1 KGHSH and CDR2 LQKENI. The germline V and J ends were trimmed by 3 bases and 3 bases, with 9 bases remaining between them. This CDR3 has 13 residues. The CDR3, as DNA: TGTGCCAGCTCACCCGGGTCTTACTACGAGCAGTACTTC. Its translation: CASSPGSYYEQYF.

The chain couples TRBV4-1 to TRBJ2-7, with D perhaps assigned TRBD1 or TRBD2 (5 bases each). The CDR3 has 16 residues. Germline loops: CDR1 MGHRA, CDR2 YSYEKL. With 2 bases removed from V and 9 bases from J, the gap between germline ends came to 23 bases. The CDR3 region is CASSQLTTALAKGQYF. CDR3 bases: TGCGCCAGCAGCCAACTCACGACAGCCCTAGCTAAAGGGCAGTACTTC.

The genes are TRBV4-2 and TRBJ1-4; 7 bases map to TRBD1. Unmatched junction bases numbered 8, after V lost 2 bases and J lost 5 bases. The CDR3 consists of 16 residues. CDR1 is LGHNA and CDR2 is YNFKEQ in the germline V gene. In nucleotides, the CDR3 is TGTGCCAGCAGCCAAACAACCGGGACAGACAATGAAAAACTGTTTTTT. Protein product: CASSQTTGTDNEKLFF.

The chain couples TRBV6-4 to TRBJ2-1, with 8 bases fitting TRBD2. Germline CDR1 and CDR2: MRHNA and SNTAGT. The CDR3 is made up of 14 amino acids. V was pared by 7 bases and J by 7 bases, with 9 bases of the junction left unmatched. CDR3 DNA sequence: TGTGCCAGCACCTGGACCCCGGGGGGGAATGAGCAGTTCTTC. Protein product: CASTWTPGGNEQFF.

The rearrangement uses TRBV7-3 and TRBJ2-2; no clear D gene. The germline gives CDR1 SGHTA, CDR2 FQGTGA. This CDR3 has 15 amino acids. V was trimmed by 2 bases and J by 4 bases, leaving 11 bases between them. The CDR3 nucleotides read TGTGCCAGCAGCTTAGGTCTATCCGGCACCGGGGAGCTGTTTTTT. Translated, it gives CASSLGLSGTGELFF. The variable domain in full, completed from reference TRBV7-3 and TRBJ2-2, reads GAGVSQTPSNKVTEKGKYVELRCDPISGHTALYWYRQSLGQGPEFLIYFQGTGAADDSGLPNDRFFAVRPEGSVSTLKIQRTERGDSAVYLCASSLGLSGTGELFFGEGSRLTVL.

V usage is TRBV27 and J usage is TRBJ1-1; D possibly corresponds to TRBD1 (6 bases). V was pared by 5 bases and J by 0 bases, with 13 bases between. Germline V CDR1 and CDR2: MNHEY, SMNVEV (reference sequence). The CDR3 sequence is 15 residues long. As DNA, the CDR3 is TGTGCCAGCAGTCAGAGGGGGGCTCTGAACACTGAAGCTTTCTTT. The encoded protein is CASSQRGALNTEAFF.